What follows is one T cell receptor beta chain and its context. The data originate from a study of T cell responses to AZD1222 COVID-19 vaccine. Looked up from germline, CDR1 is LGHDT and CDR2 is YNNKEL (reference sequence). The CDR3 totals 15 residues. After removal of 4 bases from V and 2 bases from J, the junction contained 7 bases not matched to a gene. Method: immunoSEQ multiplex PCR; TCRdb's copy keeps in-frame clones and lacks some. The sample shows 65,000 to 95,000 clones, 75% to 90% of them seen only once. The origin of this receptor is an adult who received the AZD1222 COVID-19 vaccine. This sequence joins TRBV3-1 (or the pseudogene TRBV3-2) and TRBJ1-2, with 7 bases lining up with TRBD1. The starting material was peripheral blood, obtained 28 days after the second AZD1222 dose. The CDR3 region has the DNA TGTGCCAGCAGCCTTACGACAGGGAGGAACTATGGCTACACCTTC. Its translation: CASSLTTGRNYGYTF.